This T cell receptor (beta chain) stems from a study of CD8+ T cells in alopecia areata. Study-wide background: Tofacitinib exposure lasted 6 to 18 months, followed by 6 months off drug. The study, taken as a whole, reports: Persistence of many expanded lesional clones was seen in scalp and blood during tofacitinib. Scalp clonality, together with expanded CD8+ clones among the top 100, fell significantly with tofacitinib. Whether baseline CD8+ expansion is linked to response remains uncertain, given a single nonresponder.

Looked up from germline, CDR1 is LNHDA and CDR2 is SQIVND (reference sequence). With 7 bases removed from V and 6 bases from J, the gap between germline ends came to 8 bases. CDR3 size: 11 residues. This clone appeared a few times. The antigen remains undetermined. Following RNA extraction, reverse transcription yielded cDNA that acted as the sequencing template. Only in-frame clones appear in the TCRdb table, and some are missing; sequencing was by immunoSEQ multiplex PCR. The table records 100,000 to 130,000 clones, roughly 84% of them present only once. Treatment specified: oral pan-JAK inhibitor, 5-10 mg twice daily.

The sample in question was CD8+ T cells sorted from blood, obtained at week 24, from a patient treated with tofacitinib. This sequence joins TRBV19 and TRBJ2-3, with unresolved D. The clonotype originates from a human donor with alopecia areata. As DNA, the CDR3 is TGTGCCAGTAACAGAGGCGATACGCAGTATTTT. The encoded protein is CASNRGDTQYF.